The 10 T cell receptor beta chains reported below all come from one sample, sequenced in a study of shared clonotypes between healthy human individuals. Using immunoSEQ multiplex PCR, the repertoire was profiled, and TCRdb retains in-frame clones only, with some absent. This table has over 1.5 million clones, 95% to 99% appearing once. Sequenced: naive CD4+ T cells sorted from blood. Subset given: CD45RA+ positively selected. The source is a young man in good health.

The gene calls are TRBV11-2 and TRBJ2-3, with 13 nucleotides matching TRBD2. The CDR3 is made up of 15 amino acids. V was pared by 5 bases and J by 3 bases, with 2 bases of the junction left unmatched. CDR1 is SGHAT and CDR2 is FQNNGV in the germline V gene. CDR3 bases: TGTGCCAGCAGCAAGACTAGCGGGAGGACAGATACGCAGTATTTT. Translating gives CASSKTSGRTDTQYF.

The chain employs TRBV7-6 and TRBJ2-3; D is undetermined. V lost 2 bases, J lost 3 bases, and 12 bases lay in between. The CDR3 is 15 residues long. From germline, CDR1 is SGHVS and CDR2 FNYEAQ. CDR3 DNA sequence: TGTGCCAGCAGCTTATCAGATGGTGCAACAGATACGCAGTATTTT. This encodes CASSLSDGATDTQYF.

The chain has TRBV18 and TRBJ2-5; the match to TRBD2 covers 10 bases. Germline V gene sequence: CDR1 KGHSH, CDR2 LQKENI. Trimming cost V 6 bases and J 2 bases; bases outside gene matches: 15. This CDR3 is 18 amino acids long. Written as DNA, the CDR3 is TGTGCCAGCTCCCTACTAGCGGGGCTTGGGGCCGCACAAGAGACCCAGTACTTC. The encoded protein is CASSLLAGLGAAQETQYF.

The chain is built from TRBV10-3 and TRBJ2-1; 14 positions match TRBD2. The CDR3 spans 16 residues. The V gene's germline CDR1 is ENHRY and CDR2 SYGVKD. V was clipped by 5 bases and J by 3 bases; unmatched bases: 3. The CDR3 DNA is TGTGCCATCAGTCCCGGGACTAGCGGGAGCTACAATGAGCAGTTCTTC. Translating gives CAISPGTSGSYNEQFF.

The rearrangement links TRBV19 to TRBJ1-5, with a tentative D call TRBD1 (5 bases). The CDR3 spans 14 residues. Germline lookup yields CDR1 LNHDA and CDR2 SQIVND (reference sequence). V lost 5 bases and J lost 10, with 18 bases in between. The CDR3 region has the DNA TGTGCCAGTAGTGGCGGGGCTGTAAGAGCTCCCCAGCATTTT. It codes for CASSGGAVRAPQHF.

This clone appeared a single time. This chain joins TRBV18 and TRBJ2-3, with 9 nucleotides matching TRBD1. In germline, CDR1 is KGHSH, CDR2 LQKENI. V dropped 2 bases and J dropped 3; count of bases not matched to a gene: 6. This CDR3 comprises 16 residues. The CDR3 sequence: CASSPVGQGLTDTQYF. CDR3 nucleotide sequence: TGTGCCAGCTCACCAGTGGGACAGGGATTGACAGATACGCAGTATTTT.

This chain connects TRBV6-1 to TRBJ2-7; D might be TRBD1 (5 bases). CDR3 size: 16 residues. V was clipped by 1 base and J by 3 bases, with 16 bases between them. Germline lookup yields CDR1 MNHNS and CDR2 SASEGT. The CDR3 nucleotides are TGTGCCAGCAGTGAAGTAGGGGTACCCTCGTACTACGAGCAGTACTTC. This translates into CASSEVGVPSYYEQYF.

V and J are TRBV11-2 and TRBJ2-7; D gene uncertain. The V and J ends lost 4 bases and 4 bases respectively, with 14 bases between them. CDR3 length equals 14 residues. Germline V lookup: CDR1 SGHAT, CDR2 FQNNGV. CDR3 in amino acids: CASSSLGDLYEQYF. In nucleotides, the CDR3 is TGTGCCAGCAGCTCTCTGGGCGATCTTTACGAGCAGTACTTC.

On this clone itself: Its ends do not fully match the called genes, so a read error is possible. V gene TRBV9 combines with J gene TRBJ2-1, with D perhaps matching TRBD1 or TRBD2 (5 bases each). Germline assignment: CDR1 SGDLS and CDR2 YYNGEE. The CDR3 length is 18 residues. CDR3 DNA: TGTGCCGGCAGCGTAGGTGGCAGGGAGTCCCGTTCCTACAATGAGCAGTTCTTC. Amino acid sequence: CAGSVGGRESRSYNEQFF. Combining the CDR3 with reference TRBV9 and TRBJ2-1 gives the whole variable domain DSGVTQTPKHLITATGQRVTLRCSPRSGDLSVYWYQQSLDQGLQFLIQYYNGEERAKGNILERFSAQQFPDLHSELNLSSLELGDSALYFCAGSVGGRESRSYNEQFFGPGTRLTVL.

CDR3 loop: CASSFRGPRGGELFF. CDR3 DNA: TGTGCCAGCAGTTTCAGGGGGCCCCGGGGCGGGGAGCTGTTTTTT. The chain carries TRBV27 and TRBJ2-2; 8 bases line up with TRBD1. The junction had 7 bases not matched to a gene; V was cut back by 3 bases and J by 7 bases. The CDR3 has 15 residues. Per the germline V gene, CDR1 is MNHEY and CDR2 is SMNVEV (reference sequence).